This passage covers 14 T cell receptor beta chains from one sample sequenced in a study of control samples from healthy donors and cancer patients. Generated by immunoSEQ multiplex PCR, the TCRdb table keeps only in-frame clones and is missing some. The sample includes around 140,000 clones, over 85% of them seen just once. The material sequenced was blood. The receptors come from a man aged 18 to 29 in good health.

The chain carries TRBV27 and TRBJ1-3; 9 nucleotides line up with TRBD1. The CDR3 sequence is 17 residues long. V lost 2 bases to trimming and J lost 4 bases; unmatched junction nucleotides: 9. From germline, CDR1 is MNHEY and CDR2 SMNVEV (reference sequence). Here the CDR3 DNA reads TGTGCCAGCAGTTTAAGGGGACAGGGAGCGTCAGGAAACACCATATATTTT. This translates into CASSLRGQGASGNTIYF.

The gene calls are TRBV7-2 and TRBJ1-5; tentatively, D is TRBD1 (5 bases). Trimming removed 3 bases from V and 6 bases from J, with 9 bases in between. The germline V gene encodes CDR1 SGHTA and CDR2 FQGNSA. The CDR3 sequence is 13 residues long. CDR3 sequence reads: CASSFRTGQPQHF. CDR3 in DNA: TGTGCCAGCAGCTTCCGAACAGGTCAGCCCCAGCATTTT. Filled out from reference TRBV7-2 and TRBJ1-5, the complete variable domain reads GAGVSQSPSNKVTEKGKDVELRCDPISGHTALYWYRQSLGQGLEFLIYFQGNSAPDKSGLPSDRFSAERTGGSVSTLTIQRTQQEDSAVYLCASSFRTGQPQHFGDGTRLSIL.

The chain carries TRBV20-1 and TRBJ2-4; no clear D gene. Trimming shortened V by 4 bases and J by 10 bases, and 11 bases separated the two germline ends. CDR1 and CDR2 from the germline V gene are DFQATT and SNEGSKA (reference sequence). The CDR3 runs to 11 residues. The CDR3 DNA reads as TGCAGTGCTAAAGGAGTTGGGATTCAGTACTTC. Protein product: CSAKGVGIQYF.

The chain employs TRBV5-1 and TRBJ2-2; no clear D. The CDR3 sequence is 14 residues long. The germline gives CDR1 SGHRS, CDR2 YFSETQ. The V end lost 5 bases, the J end lost 0 bases, and 8 bases lay between the germline ends. CDR3 residues: CASRAETNTGELFF. The CDR3 coding sequence is TGCGCCAGCAGGGCTGAGACGAACACCGGGGAGCTGTTTTTT. Filled out from reference TRBV5-1 and TRBJ2-2, the complete variable domain reads KAGVTQTPRYLIKTRGQQVTLSCSPISGHRSVSWYQQTPGQGLQFLFEYFSETQRNKGNFPGRFSGRQFSNSRSEMNVSTLELGDSALYLCASRAETNTGELFFGEGSRLTVL.

The chain is built from TRBV13 and TRBJ1-5; D gene uncertain. The germline V and J ends were trimmed by 1 base and 7 bases, with 8 bases remaining between them. The CDR3 length is 13 residues. Germline V CDR1 and CDR2: PRHDT, FYEKMQ (reference sequence). The CDR3 DNA reads as TGTGCCAGCAGCTTAGCTGGCGGCCAGCCCCAGCATTTT. Protein product: CASSLAGGQPQHF.

This chain joins TRBV2 and TRBJ2-2; 10 nucleotides line up with TRBD2. The CDR3 is 17 amino acids. Germline V CDR1 and CDR2: SNHLY, FYNNEI. The J segment lost 6 bases and the V segment lost 5 bases, leaving 12 bases of the junction unmatched. The CDR3 protein is CASSPGLASGTAGELFF. In DNA form, the CDR3 reads TGTGCCAGCAGTCCGGGACTAGCGTCGGGAACGGCCGGGGAGCTGTTTTTT.

The V gene is TRBV19, the J gene TRBJ1-2; 7 positions agree with TRBD1. CDR1 is LNHDA, CDR2 SQIVND, per germline (reference sequence). This CDR3 has 13 amino acids. V shed 10 bases, J shed 6 bases, and the junction held 11 bases outside the gene matches. The CDR3 here is CATSRGGADGYTF. CDR3 nucleotide sequence: TGTGCCACCTCAAGAGGGGGCGCGGATGGCTACACCTTC. Based on the CDR3 plus reference TRBV19 and TRBJ1-2, the full variable domain is DGGITQSPKYLFRKEGQNVTLSCEQNLNHDAMYWYRQDPGQGLRLIYYSQIVNDFQKGDIAEGYSVSREKKESFPLTVTSAQKNPTAFYLCATSRGGADGYTFGSGTRLTVV.

The chain is built from TRBV7-3 and TRBJ2-7; D is perhaps TRBD1 (5 bases). The CDR3 has 15 residues. The germline V and J ends were trimmed by 5 bases and 0 bases, with 14 bases remaining between them. The germline CDR1 and CDR2 sequences are SGHTA and FQGTGA. Written as DNA, the CDR3 is TGTGCCAGCAGCCCCAGGGAATTTAGCTCCTACGAGCAGTACTTC. Translating it yields CASSPREFSSYEQYF.

The rearrangement links TRBV27 to TRBJ1-2; the D gene is possibly TRBD1 (5 bases). The CDR3 length is 14 residues. V dropped 6 bases and J dropped 0 bases, with 11 bases sitting between them. Germline V gives CDR1 MNHEY, CDR2 SMNVEV (reference sequence). This CDR3 reads CASSPGGSNYGYTF. The CDR3 coding sequence is TGTGCCAGCAGCCCGGGGGGGTCTAACTATGGCTACACCTTC.

This clone was detected once. This rearrangement joins TRBV3-1 (or the pseudogene TRBV3-2) to TRBJ1-1, with 7 bases matching TRBD1. Per germline, CDR1 LGHDT and CDR2 YNNKEL (reference sequence). The CDR3 sequence is 15 residues long. V dropped 1 base and J dropped 3; count of bases not matched to a gene: 5. The CDR3 is CASSQVRGQDTEAFF. CDR3 in DNA: TGTGCCAGCAGCCAAGTTAGGGGGCAGGACACTGAAGCTTTCTTT.

This rearrangement joins TRBV6-6 to TRBJ1-1; D gene uncertain. The germline CDR1 and CDR2 sequences are MNHNY and SVGAGI (reference sequence). Trimming shortened V by 5 bases and J by 3 bases, and 22 bases separated the two germline ends. This CDR3 has 17 amino acids. The CDR3 nucleotides read TGTGCCAGCAGTCCATTTACTAAAGGGAGGTCGTACACTGAAGCTTTCTTT. This sequence encodes CASSPFTKGRSYTEAFF.

This rearrangement joins TRBV5-5 to TRBJ2-2, with D perhaps TRBD2 (5 bases). Germline V CDR1 and CDR2: SGHKS, YYEKEE (reference sequence). The length of the CDR3 is 14 residues. The germline V and J ends were trimmed by 4 bases and 1 base, with 8 bases remaining between them. Here the CDR3 DNA reads TGTGCCAGCAGCCCCGGACTGAACACCGGGGAGCTGTTTTTT. Protein product: CASSPGLNTGELFF.

The V call is TRBV6-5, the J call TRBJ1-5, with D hard to call. Germline V lookup: CDR1 MNHEY, CDR2 SVGAGI. The CDR3 totals 13 residues. Deletions cut 0 bases from V and 7 bases from J, with 7 bases between. CDR3 sequence reads: CASSYSAGQPQHF. Written as DNA, the CDR3 is TGTGCCAGCAGTTACTCGGCGGGGCAGCCCCAGCATTTT.

This rearrangement joins TRBV2 to TRBJ2-7; 9 bases fit TRBD1. Germline trimming cut 5 bases from V and 4 bases from J; bases unmatched to any gene: 12. CDR3 length: 16 amino acids. Looked up from germline, CDR1 is SNHLY and CDR2 is FYNNEI. The DNA for the CDR3 is TGTGCCAGCAGTACGCGCGCCGGGACAGGGTATTACGAGCAGTACTTC. This codes for CASSTRAGTGYYEQYF. Based on the CDR3 plus reference TRBV2 and TRBJ2-7, the full variable domain is EPEVTQTPSHQVTQMGQEVILRCVPISNHLYFYWYRQILGQKVEFLVSFYNNEISEKSEIFDDQFSVERPDGSNFTLKIRSTKLEDSAMYFCASSTRAGTGYYEQYFGPGTRLTVT.